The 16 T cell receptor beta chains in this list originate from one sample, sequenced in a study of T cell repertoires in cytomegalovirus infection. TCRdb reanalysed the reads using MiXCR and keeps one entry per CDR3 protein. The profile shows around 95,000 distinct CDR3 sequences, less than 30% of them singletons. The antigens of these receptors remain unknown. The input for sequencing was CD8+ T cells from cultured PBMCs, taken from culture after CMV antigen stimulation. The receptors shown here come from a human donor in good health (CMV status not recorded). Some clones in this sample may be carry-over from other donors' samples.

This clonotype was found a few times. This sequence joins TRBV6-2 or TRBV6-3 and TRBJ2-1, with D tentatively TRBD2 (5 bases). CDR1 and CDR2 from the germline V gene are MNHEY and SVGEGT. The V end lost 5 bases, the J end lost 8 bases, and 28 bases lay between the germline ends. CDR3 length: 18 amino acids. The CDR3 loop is CASSPEMPPLSAGDEQFF. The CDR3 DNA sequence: TGTGCCAGCAGTCCCGAGATGCCCCCCCTATCGGCGGGCGATGAGCAGTTCTTC.

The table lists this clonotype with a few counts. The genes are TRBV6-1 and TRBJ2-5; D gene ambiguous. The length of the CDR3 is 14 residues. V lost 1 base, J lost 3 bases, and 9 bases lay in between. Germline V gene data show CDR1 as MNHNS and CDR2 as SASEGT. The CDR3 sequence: CASSEEGVKETQYF. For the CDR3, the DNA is TGTGCCAGCAGTGAAGAAGGTGTCAAAGAGACCCAGTACTTC.

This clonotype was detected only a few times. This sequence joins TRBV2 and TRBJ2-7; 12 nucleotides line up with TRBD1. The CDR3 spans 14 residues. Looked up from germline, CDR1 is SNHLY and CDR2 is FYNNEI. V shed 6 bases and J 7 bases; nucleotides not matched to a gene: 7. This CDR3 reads CASSEGQGAGEQYF. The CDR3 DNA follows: TGTGCCAGCAGCGAGGGACAGGGGGCGGGGGAGCAGTACTTC.

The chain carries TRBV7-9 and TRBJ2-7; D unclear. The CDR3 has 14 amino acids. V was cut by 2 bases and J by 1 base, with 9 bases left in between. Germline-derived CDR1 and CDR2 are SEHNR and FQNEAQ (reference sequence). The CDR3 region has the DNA TGTGCCAGCAGCTTACGTGGGGATTCCTACGAGCAGTACTTC. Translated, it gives CASSLRGDSYEQYF. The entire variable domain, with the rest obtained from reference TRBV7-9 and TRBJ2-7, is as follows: DTGVSQNPRHKITKRGQNVTFRCDPISEHNRLYWYRQTLGQGPEFLTYFQNEAQLEKSRLLSDRFSAERPKGSFSTLEIQRTEQGDSAMYLCASSLRGDSYEQYFGPGTRLTVT.

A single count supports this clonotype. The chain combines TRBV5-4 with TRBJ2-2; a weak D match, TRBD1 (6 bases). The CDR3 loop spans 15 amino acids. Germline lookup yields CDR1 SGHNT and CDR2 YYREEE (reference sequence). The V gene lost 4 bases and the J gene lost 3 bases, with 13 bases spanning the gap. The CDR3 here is CASSSTTGYTGELFF. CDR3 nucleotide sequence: TGTGCCAGCAGCAGTACCACAGGGTACACCGGGGAGCTGTTTTTT.

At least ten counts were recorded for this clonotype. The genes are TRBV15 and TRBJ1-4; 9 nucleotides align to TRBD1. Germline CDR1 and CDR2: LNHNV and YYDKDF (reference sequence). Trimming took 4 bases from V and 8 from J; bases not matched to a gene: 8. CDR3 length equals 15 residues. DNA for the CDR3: TGTGCCACCAGCACCAGGACAGGGGCTGGGGAAAAACTGTTTTTT. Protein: CATSTRTGAGEKLFF.

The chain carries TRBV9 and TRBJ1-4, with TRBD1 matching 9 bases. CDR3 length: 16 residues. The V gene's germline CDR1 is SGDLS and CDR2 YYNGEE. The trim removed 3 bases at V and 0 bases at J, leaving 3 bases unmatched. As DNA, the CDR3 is TGTGCCAGCAGCGAGGGACAGGGTGCAACTAATGAAAAACTGTTTTTT. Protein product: CASSEGQGATNEKLFF.

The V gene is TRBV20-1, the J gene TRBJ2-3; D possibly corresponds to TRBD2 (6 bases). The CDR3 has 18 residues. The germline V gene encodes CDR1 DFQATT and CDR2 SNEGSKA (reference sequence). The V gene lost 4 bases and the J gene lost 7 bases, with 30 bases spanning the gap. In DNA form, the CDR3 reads TGCAGTGCTACCACCCCCAAAGTTAGTAGCGGAGGGCTACATACGCAGTATTTT. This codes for CSATTPKVSSGGLHTQYF.

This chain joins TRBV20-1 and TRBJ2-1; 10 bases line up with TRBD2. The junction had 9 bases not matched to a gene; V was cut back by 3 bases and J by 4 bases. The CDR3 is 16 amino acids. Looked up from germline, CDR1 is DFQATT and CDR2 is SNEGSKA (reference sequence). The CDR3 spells CSASQPGLANYNEQFF. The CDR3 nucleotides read TGCAGTGCTAGTCAACCGGGACTAGCGAATTACAATGAGCAGTTCTTC.

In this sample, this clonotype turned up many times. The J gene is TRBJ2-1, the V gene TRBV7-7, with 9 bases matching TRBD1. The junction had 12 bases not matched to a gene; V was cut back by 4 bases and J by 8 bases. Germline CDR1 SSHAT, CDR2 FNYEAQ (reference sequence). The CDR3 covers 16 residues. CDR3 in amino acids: CASSSSLPGQGYEQFF. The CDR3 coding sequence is TGTGCCAGCAGCTCGTCCCTACCGGGACAGGGCTATGAGCAGTTCTTC.

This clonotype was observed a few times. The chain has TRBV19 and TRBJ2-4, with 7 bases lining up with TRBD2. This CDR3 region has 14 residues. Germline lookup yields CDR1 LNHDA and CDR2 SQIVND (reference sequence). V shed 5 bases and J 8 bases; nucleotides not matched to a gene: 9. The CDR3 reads CASSLGGFKDIQYF. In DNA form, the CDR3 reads TGTGCCAGTAGTTTGGGAGGGTTTAAGGACATTCAGTACTTC.

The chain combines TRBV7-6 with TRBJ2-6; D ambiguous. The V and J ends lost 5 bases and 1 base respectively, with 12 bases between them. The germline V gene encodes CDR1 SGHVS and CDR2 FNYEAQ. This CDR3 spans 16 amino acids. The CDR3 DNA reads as TGTGCCAGCAGCCCTCCCCTGTCGTCTGGGGCCAACGTCCTGACTTTC. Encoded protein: CASSPPLSSGANVLTF.

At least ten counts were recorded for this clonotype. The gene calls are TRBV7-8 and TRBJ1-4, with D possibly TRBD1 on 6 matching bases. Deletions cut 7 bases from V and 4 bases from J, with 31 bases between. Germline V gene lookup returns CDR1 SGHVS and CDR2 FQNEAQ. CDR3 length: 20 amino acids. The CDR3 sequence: CASTPTGGPTQREDNEKLFF. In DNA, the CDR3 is TGTGCCAGCACTCCCACCGGGGGGCCGACGCAACGAGAGGATAATGAAAAACTGTTTTTT.

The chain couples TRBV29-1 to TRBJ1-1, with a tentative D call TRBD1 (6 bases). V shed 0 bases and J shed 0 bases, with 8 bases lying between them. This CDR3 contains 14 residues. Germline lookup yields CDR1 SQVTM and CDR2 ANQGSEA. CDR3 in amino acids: CSVEEEGVNTEAFF. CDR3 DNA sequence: TGCAGCGTTGAAGAAGAGGGGGTGAACACTGAAGCTTTCTTT.

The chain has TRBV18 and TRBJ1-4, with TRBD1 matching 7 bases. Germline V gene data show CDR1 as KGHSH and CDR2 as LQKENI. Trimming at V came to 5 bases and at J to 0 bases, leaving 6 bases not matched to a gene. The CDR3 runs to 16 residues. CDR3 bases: TGTGCCAGCTCAGGCAGGGGGAAATCAACTAATGAAAAACTGTTTTTT. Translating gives CASSGRGKSTNEKLFF.

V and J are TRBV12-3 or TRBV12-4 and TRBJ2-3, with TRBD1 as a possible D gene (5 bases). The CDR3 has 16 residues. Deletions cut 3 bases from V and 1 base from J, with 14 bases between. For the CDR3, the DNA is TGTGCCAGCAGTTTCACGGGCAGGGCTGGCACAGATACGCAGTATTTT. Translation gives CASSFTGRAGTDTQYF.